The clone carrying this T cell receptor (beta chain) was counted between two and nine times. J lost 8 bases, V lost 4 bases, and 9 bases had no gene match. In germline, CDR1 is LNHDA, CDR2 SQIVND (reference sequence). The CDR3 is 14 amino acids. The data are from a study of neoadjuvant anti-PD-1 for oral cavity cancer. The repertoire was sequenced with immunoSEQ multiplex PCR; TCRdb's copy has only in-frame clones and lacks some. Of 75,000 or so clones listed, about four fifths are singletons. The specimen was PBMCs, collected before nivolumab (anti-PD-1) treatment. The gene calls are TRBV19 and TRBJ1-2, with TRBD1 identical over 8 bases. This TCR derives from a person between 35 and 79 years old with oral cavity squamous cell carcinoma. The CDR3 coding sequence is TGTGCCAGTAGTACGACCGGACAGGGCCTAGGCTACACCTTC. Translation: CASSTTGQGLGYTF.